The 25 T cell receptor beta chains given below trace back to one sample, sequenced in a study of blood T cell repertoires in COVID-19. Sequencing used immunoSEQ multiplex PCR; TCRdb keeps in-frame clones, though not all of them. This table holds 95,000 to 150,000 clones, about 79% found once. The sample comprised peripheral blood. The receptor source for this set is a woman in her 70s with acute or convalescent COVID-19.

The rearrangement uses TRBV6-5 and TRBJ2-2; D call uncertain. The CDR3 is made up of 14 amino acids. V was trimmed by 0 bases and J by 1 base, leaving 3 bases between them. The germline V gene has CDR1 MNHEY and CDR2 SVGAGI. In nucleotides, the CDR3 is TGTGCCAGCAGTTACTCCCTGAACACCGGGGAGCTGTTTTTT. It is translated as CASSYSLNTGELFF.

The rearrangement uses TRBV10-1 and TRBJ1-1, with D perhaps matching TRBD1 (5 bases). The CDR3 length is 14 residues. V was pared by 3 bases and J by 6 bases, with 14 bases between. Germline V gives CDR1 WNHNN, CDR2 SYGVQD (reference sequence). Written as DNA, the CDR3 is TGCGCCAGCAGTGATGGAGGGGATGTTTCTGAAGCTTTCTTT. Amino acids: CASSDGGDVSEAFF.

This CDR3 is CASSVGLGGGETQYF. The CDR3, as DNA: TGTGCCAGCAGCGTTGGTCTAGGGGGGGGTGAGACCCAGTACTTC. The gene calls are TRBV9 and TRBJ2-5; tentatively, D is TRBD2 (7 bases). Germline V lookup: CDR1 SGDLS, CDR2 YYNGEE. The CDR3 extends over 15 amino acids. V gave up 2 bases and J gave up 5 bases, with 16 bases separating them.

The CDR3 loop reads CASSLGGGGYEQYV. The CDR3 DNA reads as TGTGCCAGCAGCCTCGGCGGGGGGGGATACGAGCAGTACGTC. The chain uses TRBV13 and TRBJ2-7; TRBD2 matches at 9 bases. V lost 5 bases, J lost 4 bases, and 6 bases stayed unmatched. CDR3 size: 14 residues. Looked up from germline, CDR1 is PRHDT and CDR2 is FYEKMQ (reference sequence).

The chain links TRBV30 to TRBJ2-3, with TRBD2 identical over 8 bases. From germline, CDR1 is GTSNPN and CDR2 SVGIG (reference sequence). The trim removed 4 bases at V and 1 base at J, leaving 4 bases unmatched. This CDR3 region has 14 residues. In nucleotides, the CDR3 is TGTGCCTGGACCTCCGGGGGGGGCACAGATACGCAGTATTTT. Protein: CAWTSGGGTDTQYF. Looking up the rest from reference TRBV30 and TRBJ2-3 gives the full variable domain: SQTIHQWPATLVQPVGSPLSLECTVEGTSNPNLYWYRQAAGRGLQLLFYSVGIGQISSEVPQNLSASRPQDRQFILSSKKLLLSDSGFYLCAWTSGGGTDTQYFGPGTRLTVL.

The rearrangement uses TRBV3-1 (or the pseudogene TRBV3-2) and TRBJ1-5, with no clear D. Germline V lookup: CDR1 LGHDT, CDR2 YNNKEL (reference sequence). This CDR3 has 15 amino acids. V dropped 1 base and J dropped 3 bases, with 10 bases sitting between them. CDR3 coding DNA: TGTGCCAGCAGCCAAGGCGGGTCGATCAATCAGCCCCAGCATTTT. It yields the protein CASSQGGSINQPQHF.

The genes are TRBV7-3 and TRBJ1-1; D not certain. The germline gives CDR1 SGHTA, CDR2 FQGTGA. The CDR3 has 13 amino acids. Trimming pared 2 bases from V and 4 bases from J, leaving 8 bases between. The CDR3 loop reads CASSLVASTEAFF. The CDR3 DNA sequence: TGTGCCAGCAGCTTAGTAGCGAGCACTGAAGCTTTCTTT.

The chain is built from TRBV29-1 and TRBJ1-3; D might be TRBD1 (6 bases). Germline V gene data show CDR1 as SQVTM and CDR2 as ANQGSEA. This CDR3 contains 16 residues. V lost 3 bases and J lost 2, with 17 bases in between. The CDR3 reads CSVDSLGRGTGNTIYF. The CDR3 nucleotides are TGCAGCGTTGATTCTCTTGGCAGGGGCACTGGAAACACCATATATTTT.

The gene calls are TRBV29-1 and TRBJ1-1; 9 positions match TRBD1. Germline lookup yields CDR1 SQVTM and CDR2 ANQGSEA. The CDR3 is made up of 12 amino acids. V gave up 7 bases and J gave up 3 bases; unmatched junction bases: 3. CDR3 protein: CSAGQGDTEAFF. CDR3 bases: TGCAGCGCGGGACAGGGCGACACTGAAGCTTTCTTT. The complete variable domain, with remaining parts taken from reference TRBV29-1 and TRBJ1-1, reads SAVISQKPSRDICQRGTSLTIQCQVDSQVTMMFWYRQQPGQSLTLIATANQGSEATYESGFVIDKFPISRPNLTFSTLTVSNMSPEDSSIYLCSAGQGDTEAFFGQGTRLTVV.

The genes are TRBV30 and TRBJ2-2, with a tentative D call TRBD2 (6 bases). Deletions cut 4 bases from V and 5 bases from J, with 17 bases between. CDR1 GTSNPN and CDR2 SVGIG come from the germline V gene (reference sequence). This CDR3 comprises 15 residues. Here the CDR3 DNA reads TGTGCCTGGACCCCCACTCGGGGGTGGACCGGGGAGCTGTTTTTT. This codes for CAWTPTRGWTGELFF.

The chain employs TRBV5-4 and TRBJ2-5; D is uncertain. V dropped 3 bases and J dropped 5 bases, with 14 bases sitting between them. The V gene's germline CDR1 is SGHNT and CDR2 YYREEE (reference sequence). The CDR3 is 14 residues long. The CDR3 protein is CASSSVLGGETQYF. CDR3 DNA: TGTGCCAGCAGCTCGGTCCTAGGTGGGGAGACCCAGTACTTC. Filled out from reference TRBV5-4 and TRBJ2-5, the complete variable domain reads ETGVTQSPTHLIKTRGQQVTLRCSSQSGHNTVSWYQQALGQGPQFIFQYYREEENGRGNFPPRFSGLQFPNYSSELNVNALELDDSALYLCASSSVLGGETQYFGPGTRLLVL.

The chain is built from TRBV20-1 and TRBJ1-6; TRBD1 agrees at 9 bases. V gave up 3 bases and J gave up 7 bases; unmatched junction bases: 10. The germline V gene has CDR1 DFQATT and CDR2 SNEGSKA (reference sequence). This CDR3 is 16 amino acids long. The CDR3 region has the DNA TGCAGTGCTAGTAGATCGACGGGACAGGGCAATTCACCCCTCCACTTT. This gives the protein CSASRSTGQGNSPLHF.

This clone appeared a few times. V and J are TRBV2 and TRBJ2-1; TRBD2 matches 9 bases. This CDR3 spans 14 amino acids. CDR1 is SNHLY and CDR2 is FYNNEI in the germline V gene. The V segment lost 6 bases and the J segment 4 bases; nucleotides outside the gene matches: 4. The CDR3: CASRSGGIYNEQFF. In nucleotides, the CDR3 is TGTGCCAGCAGAAGCGGGGGGATATACAATGAGCAGTTCTTC.

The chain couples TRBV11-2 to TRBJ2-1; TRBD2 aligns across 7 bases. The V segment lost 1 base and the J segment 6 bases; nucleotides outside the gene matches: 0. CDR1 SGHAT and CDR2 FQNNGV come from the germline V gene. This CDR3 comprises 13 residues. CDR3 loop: CASSLGGGNEQFF. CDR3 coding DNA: TGTGCCAGCAGCTTAGGGGGGGGCAATGAGCAGTTCTTC.

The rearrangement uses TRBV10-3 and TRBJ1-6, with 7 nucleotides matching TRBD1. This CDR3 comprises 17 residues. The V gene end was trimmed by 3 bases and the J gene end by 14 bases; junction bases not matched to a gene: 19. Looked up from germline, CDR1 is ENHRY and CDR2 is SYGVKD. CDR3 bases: TGTGCCATCAGTGATTACGAGGGGGCGAGGGCCTCGCGGACCCTCCACTTT. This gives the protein CAISDYEGARASRTLHF.

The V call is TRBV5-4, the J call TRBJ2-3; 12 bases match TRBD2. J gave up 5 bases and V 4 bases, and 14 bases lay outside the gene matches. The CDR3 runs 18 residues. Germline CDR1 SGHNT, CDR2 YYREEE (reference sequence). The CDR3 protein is CASSDQVGTSGSLDTQYF. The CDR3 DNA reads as TGTGCCAGCAGCGATCAGGTGGGGACTAGCGGGTCATTAGATACGCAGTATTTT.

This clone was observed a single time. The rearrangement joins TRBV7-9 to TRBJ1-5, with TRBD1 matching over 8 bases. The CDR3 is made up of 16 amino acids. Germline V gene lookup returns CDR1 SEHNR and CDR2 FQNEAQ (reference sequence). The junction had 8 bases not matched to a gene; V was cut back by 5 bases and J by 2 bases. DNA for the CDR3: TGTGCCAGCAGCGAAGACAGGGGAATAGGCAATCAGCCCCAGCATTTT. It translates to CASSEDRGIGNQPQHF.

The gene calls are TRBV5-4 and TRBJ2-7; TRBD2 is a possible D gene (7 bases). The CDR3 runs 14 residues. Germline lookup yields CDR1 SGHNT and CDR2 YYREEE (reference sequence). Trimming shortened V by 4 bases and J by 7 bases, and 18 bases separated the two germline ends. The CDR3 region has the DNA TGTGCCAGCAGCCTAGACAGGAAGGGAGGGGAGCAGTACTTC. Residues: CASSLDRKGGEQYF.

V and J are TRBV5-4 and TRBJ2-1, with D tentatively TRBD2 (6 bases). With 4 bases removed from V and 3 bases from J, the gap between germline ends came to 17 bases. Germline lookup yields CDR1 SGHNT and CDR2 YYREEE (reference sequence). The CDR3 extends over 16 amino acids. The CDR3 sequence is CASSEPGALGYNEQFF. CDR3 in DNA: TGTGCCAGCAGCGAACCGGGAGCCCTGGGCTACAATGAGCAGTTCTTC.

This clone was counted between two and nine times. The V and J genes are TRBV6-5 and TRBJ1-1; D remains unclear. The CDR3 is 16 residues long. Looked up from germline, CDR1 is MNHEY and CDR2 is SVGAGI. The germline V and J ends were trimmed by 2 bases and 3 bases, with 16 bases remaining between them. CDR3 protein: CASSYVPRGVHTEAFF. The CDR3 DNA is TGTGCCAGCAGTTACGTACCGCGCGGGGTCCACACTGAAGCTTTCTTT.

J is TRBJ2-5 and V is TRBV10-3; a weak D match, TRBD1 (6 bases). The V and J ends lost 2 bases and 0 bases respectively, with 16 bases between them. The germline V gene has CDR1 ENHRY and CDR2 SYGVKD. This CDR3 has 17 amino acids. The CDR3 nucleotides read TGTGCCATCAGTGAGACAGTACAGGGAAAAAACCAAGAGACCCAGTACTTC. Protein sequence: CAISETVQGKNQETQYF.

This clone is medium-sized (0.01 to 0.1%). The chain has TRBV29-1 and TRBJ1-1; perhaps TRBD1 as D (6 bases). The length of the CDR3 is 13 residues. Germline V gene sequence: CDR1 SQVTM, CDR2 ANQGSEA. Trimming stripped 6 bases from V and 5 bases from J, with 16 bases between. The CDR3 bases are TGCAGCGTCAGAACAGGGAAGGGGACTGAAGCTTTCTTT. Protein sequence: CSVRTGKGTEAFF. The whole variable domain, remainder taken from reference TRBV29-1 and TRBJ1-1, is SAVISQKPSRDICQRGTSLTIQCQVDSQVTMMFWYRQQPGQSLTLIATANQGSEATYESGFVIDKFPISRPNLTFSTLTVSNMSPEDSSIYLCSVRTGKGTEAFFGQGTRLTVV.

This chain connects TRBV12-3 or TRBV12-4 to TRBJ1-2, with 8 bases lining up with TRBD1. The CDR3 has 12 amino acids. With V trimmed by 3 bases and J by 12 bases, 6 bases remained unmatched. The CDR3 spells CASSFGTGQNTF. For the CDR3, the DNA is TGTGCCAGCAGTTTCGGGACAGGACAAAACACCTTC.

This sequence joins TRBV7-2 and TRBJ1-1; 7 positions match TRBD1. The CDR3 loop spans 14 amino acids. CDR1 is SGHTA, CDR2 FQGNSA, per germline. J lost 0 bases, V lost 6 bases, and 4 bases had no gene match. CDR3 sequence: CASRLGQMNTEAFF. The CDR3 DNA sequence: TGTGCCAGCAGATTGGGACAGATGAACACTGAAGCTTTCTTT.

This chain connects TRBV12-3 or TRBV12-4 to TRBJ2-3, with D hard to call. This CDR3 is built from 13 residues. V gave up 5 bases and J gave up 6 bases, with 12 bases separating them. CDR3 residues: CASSHPVMDTQYF. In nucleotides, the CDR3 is TGTGCCAGCAGTCACCCAGTGATGGATACGCAGTATTTT.